One T cell receptor (beta chain) is described in this entry. These data are taken from a study of control samples from healthy donors and cancer patients. Per germline, CDR1 LNHDA and CDR2 SQIVND (reference sequence). Trimming at V came to 1 base and at J to 8 bases, leaving 13 bases not matched to a gene. The CDR3 runs to 16 residues. The protocol was immunoSEQ multiplex PCR, while the TCRdb copy is restricted to in-frame clones and leaves out a portion. The table shows about 110,000 clones, with approximately 90% occurring only once. The TCR originated in a woman aged 18-35 years in good health. V is TRBV19 and J is TRBJ1-1; 7 bases align to TRBD1. Sequenced sample: blood. DNA for the CDR3: TGTGCCAGTAGTATAGCCTCTACAGGGGCCCTTTCAGAAGCTTTCTTT. It yields the protein CASSIASTGALSEAFF.